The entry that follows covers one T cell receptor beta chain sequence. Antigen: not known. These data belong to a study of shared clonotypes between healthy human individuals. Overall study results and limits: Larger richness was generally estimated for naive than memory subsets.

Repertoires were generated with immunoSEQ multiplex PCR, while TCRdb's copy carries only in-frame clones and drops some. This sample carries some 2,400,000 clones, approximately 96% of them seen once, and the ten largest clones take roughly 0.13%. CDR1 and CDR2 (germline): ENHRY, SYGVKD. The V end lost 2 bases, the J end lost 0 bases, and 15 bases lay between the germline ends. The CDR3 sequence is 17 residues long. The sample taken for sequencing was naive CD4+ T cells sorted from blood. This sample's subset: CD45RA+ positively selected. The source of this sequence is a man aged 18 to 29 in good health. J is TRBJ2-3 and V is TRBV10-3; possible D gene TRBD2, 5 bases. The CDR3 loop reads CAISELAPGISTDTQYF. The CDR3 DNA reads TGTGCCATCAGTGAGCTAGCCCCGGGGATTAGCACAGATACGCAGTATTTT.